The clone carrying this TCR beta chain has a single count. V lost 6 bases and J 5 bases, leaving 16 bases between the germline ends. The CDR3 sequence is 14 residues long. Germline V gene lookup returns CDR1 MDHEN and CDR2 SYDVKM. The data originate from a study of blood T cell repertoires in COVID-19. Background on the study: PBMCs, B-cell-depleted T cells, or T cells provided the cDNA or gDNA that made up the material.

Original handling: Scientists estimated how many nucleated cells there were by amplifying reference gene primers. Some clones are missing from TCRdb's copy, which holds only in-frame ones; the method was immunoSEQ multiplex PCR. From that table come the V and J calls and clone size; the DNA was used to work out D and trimming. The profile covers fewer than 120,000 clones, with 85% to 90% appearing a single time and 3% to 3.5% taken by the ten largest. The V and J genes are TRBV28 and TRBJ2-5; a possible D gene is TRBD2 (6 bases). The material sequenced was peripheral blood. This TCR came from a woman aged 50 to 60 with acute or convalescent COVID-19. The CDR3 bases are TGTGCCAGCAGGGGAGCGGGCCTAGGGGAGACCCAGTACTTC. Protein product: CASRGAGLGETQYF. Filled out from reference TRBV28 and TRBJ2-5, the complete variable domain reads DVKVTQSSRYLVKRTGEKVFLECVQDMDHENMFWYRQDPGLGLRLIYFSYDVKMKEKGDIPEGYSVSREKKERFSLILESASTNQTSMYLCASRGAGLGETQYFGPGTRLLVL.